The 27 T cell receptor beta chains reported below all come from one sample, sequenced in a study of response to subunit inactivated influenza vaccine. TCRdb itself ran the RT-PCR reads through MiXCR, one entry per CDR3 protein. Of around 520,000 distinct CDR3 sequences in the sample, 25% were seen once. The sample was CD4+ T cells sorted from PBMCs, taken around 5 days after vaccination. Source of these receptors: a man between 50 and 59 years old who received an inactivated influenza vaccine.

This clonotype was seen ten or more times. The rearrangement uses TRBV29-1 and TRBJ2-5, with 7 bases fitting TRBD2. From germline, CDR1 is SQVTM and CDR2 ANQGSEA. The J segment lost 7 bases and the V segment lost 7 bases, leaving 6 bases of the junction unmatched. The CDR3 sequence is 11 residues long. The CDR3 DNA sequence: TGCAGCGCCGGACTAGTTGGGACCCAGTACTTC. Protein: CSAGLVGTQYF.

V is TRBV20-1 and J is TRBJ2-7; tentatively, D is TRBD1 or TRBD2 (5 bases each). This CDR3 region has 15 residues. Germline V gene data show CDR1 as DFQATT and CDR2 as SNEGSKA (reference sequence). Trimming pared 3 bases from V and 1 base from J, leaving 16 bases between. Written as DNA, the CDR3 is TGCAGTGCTAGCGAGGCGGAGAGGGGTTCCTACGAGCAGTACTTC. It codes for CSASEAERGSYEQYF.

This sequence joins TRBV28 and TRBJ1-1, with 11 bases aligning to TRBD1. Unmatched junction bases numbered 4, after V lost 6 bases and J lost 4 bases. The CDR3 is 14 residues long. Looked up from germline, CDR1 is MDHEN and CDR2 is SYDVKM. The CDR3 reads CASRDRGLSTEAFF. The CDR3, as DNA: TGTGCCAGCAGGGACAGGGGGCTCAGCACTGAAGCTTTCTTT.

This clonotype has more than one count but fewer than ten. This chain uses TRBV13 with TRBJ2-3, with 7 bases that match TRBD1. V lost 4 bases to trimming and J lost 6 bases; unmatched junction nucleotides: 4. Germline V gene sequence: CDR1 PRHDT, CDR2 FYEKMQ (reference sequence). This CDR3 has 13 amino acids. CDR3: CASSSRQGDTQYF. CDR3 nucleotide sequence: TGTGCCAGCAGCTCAAGACAGGGTGATACGCAGTATTTT.

This clonotype was counted a few times. This chain joins TRBV20-1 and TRBJ2-3; D is ambiguous. The CDR3 is made up of 14 amino acids. Trimming removed 0 bases from V and 3 bases from J, with 10 bases in between. Germline V gives CDR1 DFQATT, CDR2 SNEGSKA (reference sequence). Written as DNA, the CDR3 is TGCAGTGCTAGAGATAGGACCCGGACAGATACGCAGTATTTT. Its translation is CSARDRTRTDTQYF.

This rearrangement joins TRBV20-1 to TRBJ2-7; 10 nucleotides agree with TRBD1. CDR1 DFQATT and CDR2 SNEGSKA come from the germline V gene (reference sequence). The CDR3 consists of 16 residues. With 3 bases clipped from V and 4 bases from J, the junction kept 12 bases outside the gene matches. The CDR3: CSARTGGDVRSYEQYF. The CDR3 DNA reads TGCAGTGCTAGGACAGGGGGCGACGTTAGGTCTTACGAGCAGTACTTC.

This clonotype has ten or more counts. This chain links TRBV28 with TRBJ2-7, with D perhaps matching TRBD1 or TRBD2 (5 bases each). With 8 bases removed from V and 3 bases from J, the gap between germline ends came to 23 bases. The V gene's germline CDR1 is MDHEN and CDR2 SYDVKM. The CDR3 is made up of 16 amino acids. CDR3 sequence reads: CASPFGAEPFFYEQYF. The CDR3 coding sequence is TGTGCCAGCCCTTTCGGGGCAGAACCCTTTTTCTACGAGCAGTACTTC.

V is TRBV9 and J is TRBJ2-7; possible D gene TRBD2, 6 bases. The CDR3 is 14 amino acids. Germline V CDR1 and CDR2: SGDLS, YYNGEE. Trimming removed 0 bases at V and 0 bases at J, with 7 bases between. This CDR3 reads CASSVGGLSYEQYF. The CDR3 bases are TGTGCCAGCAGCGTAGGGGGACTCTCCTACGAGCAGTACTTC.

The chain joins TRBV7-2 to TRBJ2-1; 7 bases agree with TRBD1. Germline V lookup: CDR1 SGHTA, CDR2 FQGNSA. V was pared by 4 bases and J by 15 bases, with 9 bases of the junction left unmatched. The CDR3 sequence is 12 residues long. CDR3 protein: CASSSTGTALFF. The CDR3 DNA reads TGTGCCAGCAGCTCTACCGGGACAGCCCTGTTCTTC.

The chain couples TRBV28 to TRBJ2-1; TRBD2 agrees at 10 bases. After removal of 5 bases from V and 7 bases from J, the junction contained 5 bases not matched to a gene. The CDR3 length is 14 residues. Per germline, CDR1 MDHEN and CDR2 SYDVKM. This CDR3 is CASSLAGVENEQFF. The CDR3 DNA sequence: TGTGCCAGCAGTCTAGCGGGAGTCGAGAATGAGCAGTTCTTC.

This chain joins TRBV5-1 and TRBJ1-2, with 7 bases fitting TRBD1. The germline gives CDR1 SGHRS, CDR2 YFSETQ. The length of the CDR3 is 16 residues. J gave up 0 bases and V 4 bases, and 9 bases lay outside the gene matches. DNA for the CDR3: TGCGCCAGCAGCCCAGACAGGGATTCAGCTAACTATGGCTACACCTTC. Translating gives CASSPDRDSANYGYTF.

CDR3 in amino acids: CASSPRVSGGRAAETQYF. CDR3 nucleotide sequence: TGTGCCAGCTCACCACGGGTTAGCGGCGGGAGAGCTGCGGAGACCCAGTACTTC. V is TRBV18 and J is TRBJ2-5; 7 bases are shared with TRBD2. The CDR3 extends over 18 amino acids. The J segment lost 5 bases and the V segment lost 1 base, leaving 16 bases of the junction unmatched. Per germline, CDR1 KGHSH and CDR2 LQKENI.

V is TRBV28 and J is TRBJ2-7, with D possibly being TRBD2 (6 bases). Germline V gene data show CDR1 as MDHEN and CDR2 as SYDVKM. Trimming took 6 bases from V and 2 from J, leaving 14 bases between them. CDR3 size: 14 residues. The CDR3 here is CASSHGGRPYEQYF. The CDR3 DNA reads TGTGCCAGCAGCCACGGGGGACGACCCTACGAGCAGTACTTC.

This clonotype was picked up a small number of times. The chain carries TRBV20-1 and TRBJ2-5; D remains unclear. The germline CDR1 and CDR2 sequences are DFQATT and SNEGSKA (reference sequence). V gave up 3 bases and J gave up 4 bases, with 12 bases separating them. The CDR3 totals 13 residues. The DNA of the CDR3 is TGCAGTGCTAGGGCGGTGGGTCGAGAGACCCAGTACTTC. Amino acid sequence: CSARAVGRETQYF.

This clonotype was seen a few times. The V and J genes are TRBV10-3 and TRBJ2-7; D unclear. The CDR3 sequence is 14 residues long. V lost 0 bases to trimming and J lost 5 bases, with 11 bases between them. The germline V gene encodes CDR1 ENHRY and CDR2 SYGVKD. CDR3 nucleotide sequence: TGTGCCATCAGTGAGTCCGCCCGGGCCCACGAGCAGTACTTC. This gives the protein CAISESARAHEQYF.

This clonotype was picked up a small number of times. The chain is built from TRBV5-1 and TRBJ1-1; 8 positions match TRBD1. This CDR3 comprises 11 residues. The germline CDR1 and CDR2 sequences are SGHRS and YFSETQ. Trimming at V came to 2 bases and at J to 10 bases, leaving 1 base not matched to a gene. CDR3 amino acids: CASSLQGVAFF. CDR3 in DNA: TGCGCCAGCAGCTTACAGGGGGTAGCTTTCTTT.

The sample holds a few counts of this clonotype. V and J are TRBV19 and TRBJ2-1, with 9 bases lining up with TRBD1. After removal of 11 bases from V and 7 bases from J, the junction contained 15 bases not matched to a gene. CDR1 is LNHDA, CDR2 SQIVND, per germline (reference sequence). The CDR3 is 15 residues long. This CDR3 reads CAAAERTGVFNEQFF. DNA of the CDR3: TGTGCCGCCGCCGAGCGGACAGGGGTTTTTAATGAGCAGTTCTTC.

V and J are TRBV6-2 or TRBV6-3 and TRBJ1-1; D unclear. The germline V gene has CDR1 MNHEY and CDR2 SVGEGT. This CDR3 comprises 17 residues. Trimming stripped 7 bases from V and 0 bases from J, with 21 bases between. CDR3 loop: CASTLFNYPPLNTEAFF. As DNA, the CDR3 is TGTGCCAGCACCCTCTTCAACTATCCGCCTCTGAACACTGAAGCTTTCTTT.

V is TRBV29-1 and J is TRBJ2-5; TRBD2 aligns across 7 bases. With 7 bases clipped from V and 1 base from J, the junction kept 6 bases outside the gene matches. CDR3 length: 13 amino acids. The germline V gene encodes CDR1 SQVTM and CDR2 ANQGSEA. CDR3 sequence (DNA): TGCAGCGCAGGGAGGGTCCTCCAAGAGACCCAGTACTTC. Its protein product is CSAGRVLQETQYF.

Here the CDR3 DNA reads TGCGCCAGCAACCAACTCCCCGCAGTCGGGGAGCTGTTTTTT. It translates to CASNQLPAVGELFF. The chain combines TRBV10-2 with TRBJ2-2, with D unresolved. Trimming took 7 bases from V and 7 from J, leaving 16 bases between them. Germline assignment: CDR1 WSHSY and CDR2 SAAADI. This CDR3 is 14 amino acids long.

The gene calls are TRBV9 and TRBJ2-2, with D uncertain. The germline gives CDR1 SGDLS, CDR2 YYNGEE. The CDR3 is 14 amino acids. Trimming shortened V by 3 bases and J by 3 bases, and 9 bases separated the two germline ends. CDR3 sequence reads: CASSGQVDTGELFF. The CDR3 nucleotides are TGTGCCAGCAGCGGCCAGGTAGACACCGGGGAGCTGTTTTTT. The whole variable domain, filled in from reference TRBV9 and TRBJ2-2, reads DSGVTQTPKHLITATGQRVTLRCSPRSGDLSVYWYQQSLDQGLQFLIQYYNGEERAKGNILERFSAQQFPDLHSELNLSSLELGDSALYFCASSGQVDTGELFFGEGSRLTVL.

The chain recombines TRBV6-6 with TRBJ2-7, with TRBD1 matching over 9 bases. Germline V CDR1 and CDR2: MNHNY, SVGAGI (reference sequence). J was trimmed by 5 bases and V by 10 bases; bases with no gene match: 9. The CDR3 is 13 residues long. The CDR3 region is CATTRQGDNEQYF. CDR3 sequence (DNA): TGTGCCACAACGAGACAGGGGGACAACGAGCAGTACTTC.

V usage is TRBV20-1 and J usage is TRBJ2-3; D unclear. Germline values: CDR1 DFQATT, CDR2 SNEGSKA (reference sequence). Trimming cost V 4 bases and J 3 bases, with 11 bases left between them. The CDR3 runs 13 residues. The CDR3, as DNA: TGCAGTGCTAACTACCCAGTGACAGATACGCAGTATTTT. Translated: CSANYPVTDTQYF.

This clonotype showed up just a few times. The chain carries TRBV7-2 and TRBJ2-1; 9 bases agree with TRBD2. This CDR3 contains 15 residues. Germline assignment: CDR1 SGHTA and CDR2 FQGNSA. V lost 5 bases to trimming and J lost 4 bases; unmatched junction nucleotides: 6. The CDR3 spells CASSPRTSEYNEQFF. The CDR3 region has the DNA TGTGCCAGCAGCCCCAGGACTAGCGAGTACAATGAGCAGTTCTTC.

This clonotype came up a few times. The chain joins TRBV6-1 to TRBJ1-2; D call uncertain. The CDR3 runs 13 residues. V lost 2 bases and J lost 4, with 8 bases in between. Germline-derived CDR1 and CDR2 are MNHNS and SASEGT. The chain's CDR3 is CASSELGSYGYTF. CDR3 bases: TGTGCCAGCAGTGAATTAGGGTCCTATGGCTACACCTTC.

This clonotype was seen a handful of times. CDR3 DNA: TGTGCCAGCAGTGTGAACACTGAAGCTTTCTTT. Amino acids: CASSVNTEAFF. J is TRBJ1-1 and V is TRBV2; no firm D call. From germline, CDR1 is SNHLY and CDR2 FYNNEI. V lost 4 bases and J 0 bases, leaving 0 bases between the germline ends. The CDR3 contains 11 residues.

The chain couples TRBV20-1 to TRBJ2-5; TRBD2 agrees at 8 bases. CDR3 length: 12 amino acids. Germline loops: CDR1 DFQATT, CDR2 SNEGSKA (reference sequence). V lost 7 bases, J lost 3 bases, and 4 bases stayed unmatched. The CDR3 nucleotides are TGCAGTGTCATTAGCGGGAAAGAGACCCAGTACTTC. Translation: CSVISGKETQYF.